Below are 20 T cell receptor beta chains sequenced from a single sample in a study of cytomegalovirus exposure and HLA in healthy donors. Using immunoSEQ multiplex PCR, the repertoire was profiled, and TCRdb retains in-frame clones only, with some absent. Among about 200,000 clones listed, roughly 80% were seen once. The sequenced sample consisted of PBMCs. Receptors originate from a woman under 30 in good health and CMV-seronegative.

This clone was seen only a few times. The J gene is TRBJ1-1, the V gene TRBV2; D is unresolved. The germline gives CDR1 SNHLY, CDR2 FYNNEI. The germline V and J ends were trimmed by 6 bases and 6 bases, with 14 bases remaining between them. This CDR3 is 13 amino acids long. CDR3 in amino acids: CASRAVASPEAFF. The DNA of the CDR3 is TGTGCCAGCAGAGCGGTAGCTAGTCCTGAAGCTTTCTTT.

The CDR3 nucleotides are TGTGCCAGCAGCTTGGGGAGGGGGAGCCGGTCCTACAATGAGCAGTTCTTC. Protein: CASSLGRGSRSYNEQFF. V usage is TRBV28 and J usage is TRBJ2-1; the D gene is possibly TRBD2 (7 bases). Trimming removed 6 bases at V and 1 base at J, with 19 bases between. Germline loops: CDR1 MDHEN, CDR2 SYDVKM. The CDR3 is made up of 17 amino acids.

The chain has TRBV29-1 and TRBJ1-2; 9 bases align to TRBD1. CDR1 is SQVTM and CDR2 is ANQGSEA in the germline V gene. CDR3 size: 14 residues. The V segment lost 2 bases and the J segment 8 bases; nucleotides outside the gene matches: 9. The CDR3 sequence: CSVEKGTGLQGYTF. Here the CDR3 DNA reads TGCAGCGTTGAAAAGGGGACAGGGCTTCAGGGCTACACCTTC.

This clone has only one observation. Other DNA sequences in this sample translate to the same CDR3. This rearrangement joins TRBV20-1 to TRBJ2-3; no reliable D call. The V end lost 6 bases, the J end lost 5 bases, and 9 bases lay between the germline ends. The length of the CDR3 is 11 residues. Per germline, CDR1 DFQATT and CDR2 SNEGSKA (reference sequence). The CDR3 region is CSALTGDTQYF. The CDR3 nucleotides read TGCAGTGCCTTGACTGGAGATACGCAGTATTTT.

This clone showed up just once. J is TRBJ2-7 and V is TRBV18; 8 nucleotides align to TRBD1. Germline values: CDR1 KGHSH, CDR2 LQKENI. J lost 3 bases, V lost 6 bases, and 7 bases had no gene match. The CDR3 contains 14 residues. The CDR3 DNA follows: TGTGCCAGCTCCCGGGACAGGCCCTTCTACGAGCAGTACTTC. This translates into CASSRDRPFYEQYF.

The chain couples TRBV27 to TRBJ1-6; TRBD1 matches at 9 bases. V shed 6 bases and J 9 bases; nucleotides not matched to a gene: 6. Per the germline V gene, CDR1 is MNHEY and CDR2 is SMNVEV (reference sequence). This CDR3 has 14 amino acids. CDR3 sequence: CASRKTGGSSPLHF. CDR3 bases: TGTGCCAGCAGAAAGACAGGGGGAAGTTCACCCCTCCACTTT.

V is TRBV28 and J is TRBJ2-7, with D perhaps matching TRBD1 (5 bases). Deletions cut 4 bases from V and 6 bases from J, with 7 bases between. The germline gives CDR1 MDHEN, CDR2 SYDVKM. The CDR3 length is 11 residues. As DNA, the CDR3 is TGTGCCAGCAGTTCCCAGGGCGAGCAGTACTTC. Protein: CASSSQGEQYF.

The rearrangement links TRBV6-5 to TRBJ2-7; no reliable D call. The CDR3 has 13 amino acids. V shed 5 bases and J shed 3 bases, with 11 bases lying between them. Germline V gives CDR1 MNHEY, CDR2 SVGAGI. The CDR3 here is CASSGARDYEQYF. In DNA, the CDR3 is TGTGCCAGCAGTGGAGCTAGAGACTACGAGCAGTACTTC.

The genes are TRBV2 and TRBJ2-5, with TRBD1 matching over 12 bases. Germline-derived CDR1 and CDR2 are SNHLY and FYNNEI. The V and J ends lost 4 bases and 6 bases, in that order; junction bases with no gene match: 24. This CDR3 contains 21 residues. The DNA of the CDR3 is TGTGCCAGCAGTGGGAATTGGGGACAGGGGGCTGATGTCGCGGGAGGAAAGACCCAGTACTTC. Its protein is CASSGNWGQGADVAGGKTQYF.

The rearrangement uses TRBV29-1 and TRBJ2-3; 10 bases line up with TRBD2. This CDR3 has 13 amino acids. The germline V gene encodes CDR1 SQVTM and CDR2 ANQGSEA. V dropped 8 bases and J dropped 4; count of bases not matched to a gene: 6. The CDR3 coding sequence is TGCAGCCTGAGCGGGAGGGGCTCAGATACGCAGTATTTT. The encoded protein is CSLSGRGSDTQYF.

This clone has a single count. The chain is built from TRBV6-1 and TRBJ1-2; D is ambiguous. The CDR3 spans 15 residues. Germline CDR1 is MNHNS and CDR2 is SASEGT. V dropped 1 base and J dropped 3 bases, with 12 bases sitting between them. CDR3 region: CASSEGRSGYYGYTF. The CDR3 DNA follows: TGTGCCAGCAGTGAAGGCCGTAGCGGATACTATGGCTACACCTTC.

This chain connects TRBV2 to TRBJ2-2, with 7 positions matching TRBD2. CDR1 is SNHLY, CDR2 FYNNEI, per germline. V was clipped by 6 bases and J by 2 bases; unmatched bases: 3. The CDR3 extends over 14 amino acids. CDR3 sequence: CASRGGLNTGELFF. Written as DNA, the CDR3 is TGTGCCAGCAGGGGGGGACTAAACACCGGGGAGCTGTTTTTT.

The CDR3 coding sequence is TGTGCCAGCAGTGCGGCGGCAATCTCTGGGGCCAACGTCCTGACTTTC. Translated: CASSAAAISGANVLTF. This chain connects TRBV6-1 to TRBJ2-6; no definite D call. V was pared by 4 bases and J by 0 bases, with 10 bases between. The germline V gene has CDR1 MNHNS and CDR2 SASEGT. This CDR3 has 16 amino acids.

The genes are TRBV9 and TRBJ2-6; 8 positions agree with TRBD1. In germline, CDR1 is SGDLS, CDR2 YYNGEE. This CDR3 contains 16 residues. The J segment lost 3 bases and the V segment lost 4 bases, leaving 6 bases of the junction unmatched. The CDR3 DNA follows: TGTGCCAGCAGCCCAAGGACAGGGCATGGGGCCAACGTCCTGACTTTC. It is translated as CASSPRTGHGANVLTF.

This clone was found a few times. The genes are TRBV6-6 and TRBJ1-2, with no clear D. Germline V lookup: CDR1 MNHNY, CDR2 SVGAGI (reference sequence). Trimming took 6 bases from V and 5 from J, leaving 13 bases between them. The CDR3 is 13 residues long. The CDR3 region has the DNA TGTGCCAGCAGCCACGTTGGGGATTATGGCTACACCTTC. Protein: CASSHVGDYGYTF.

This clone was observed a single time. CDR3 DNA: TGTGCCAGCAGTGAAGGGACAGGGGGCTACAATGAGCAGTTCTTC. Translating gives CASSEGTGGYNEQFF. V usage is TRBV6-1 and J usage is TRBJ2-1, with 10 bases fitting TRBD1. J was trimmed by 3 bases and V by 1 base; bases with no gene match: 0. Per germline, CDR1 MNHNS and CDR2 SASEGT. The CDR3 has 15 amino acids.

This clone showed up just a few times. This chain links TRBV30 with TRBJ2-2; D is possibly TRBD2 (6 bases). CDR3 length equals 10 residues. V shed 8 bases and J shed 5 bases, with 6 bases lying between them. Germline V CDR1 and CDR2: GTSNPN, SVGIG (reference sequence). The DNA of the CDR3 is TGTGCCCGGGGGACCGGGGAGCTGTTTTTT. Amino acid sequence: CARGTGELFF.

The rearrangement uses TRBV7-8 and TRBJ1-6; 7 bases line up with TRBD1. The CDR3 is made up of 15 amino acids. From germline, CDR1 is SGHVS and CDR2 FQNEAQ. The J segment lost 7 bases and the V segment lost 3 bases, leaving 6 bases of the junction unmatched. CDR3 sequence: CASSFRTGLNSPLHF. The CDR3 DNA is TGTGCCAGCAGCTTCCGGACAGGCCTAAATTCACCCCTCCACTTT. Full variable domain (outside the CDR3, taken from reference TRBV7-8 and TRBJ1-6): GAGVSQSPRYKVAKRGQDVALRCDPISGHVSLFWYQQALGQGPEFLTYFQNEAQLDKSGLPSDRFFAERPEGSVSTLKIQRTQQEDSAVYLCASSFRTGLNSPLHFGNGTRLTVT.

J is TRBJ2-1 and V is TRBV6-1, with D perhaps TRBD1 (5 bases). The CDR3 has 16 amino acids. V lost 4 bases and J lost 4, with 17 bases in between. Germline CDR1 MNHNS, CDR2 SASEGT. The CDR3 loop reads CASSARLTENYNEQFF. As DNA, the CDR3 is TGTGCCAGCAGTGCACGGTTGACAGAGAATTACAATGAGCAGTTCTTC.

The rearrangement links TRBV30 to TRBJ2-7; 9 bases match TRBD1. The J segment lost 2 bases and the V segment lost 4 bases, leaving 6 bases of the junction unmatched. The CDR3 consists of 14 residues. Germline V lookup: CDR1 GTSNPN, CDR2 SVGIG (reference sequence). The CDR3 region has the DNA TGTGCCTGGACGCCGGGACAGGGTCCCTACGAGCAGTACTTC. Translated, it gives CAWTPGQGPYEQYF.